These 22 T cell receptor beta chains came from one sample sequenced in a study of blood T cell repertoires in COVID-19 (dated by TCRdb to 2019 to 2021). The library was obtained by the immunoSEQ multiplex PCR assay. The table was pulled from immuneACCESS by TCRdb, which kept in-frame rearrangements only. Such tables lose some clones; where checked, under half of the loss comes from unresolved V genes, and the rest has no known cause. In all, the sample holds roughly 260,000 clones, and roughly four fifths of those were seen once. Over 3.5% of the sample is taken by the ten largest. The sequenced sample was peripheral blood. These TCRs come from a woman aged 70-85 years with acute or convalescent COVID-19.

The chain combines TRBV12-3 or TRBV12-4 with TRBJ1-2; D might be TRBD1 (5 bases). The CDR3 covers 12 residues. V lost 3 bases and J lost 8, with 10 bases in between. The CDR3 loop is CASSFPRGGYTF. CDR3 in DNA: TGTGCCAGCAGTTTCCCGCGGGGCGGCTACACCTTC.

The table lists this clone with a few counts. The CDR3 region has the DNA TGCAGCGTCGACAGTTTCAGGGCTTTCTTT. Translated, it gives CSVDSFRAFF. V gene TRBV29-1 combines with J gene TRBJ1-1, with D perhaps TRBD1 (5 bases). The CDR3 loop spans 10 amino acids. CDR1 is SQVTM and CDR2 is ANQGSEA in the germline V gene. V lost 6 bases, J lost 11 bases, and 13 bases lay in between.

This chain connects TRBV4-1 to TRBJ1-4; 7 nucleotides match TRBD1. This CDR3 has 16 amino acids. Germline V lookup: CDR1 MGHRA, CDR2 YSYEKL. V dropped 4 bases and J dropped 7; count of bases not matched to a gene: 12. This CDR3 reads CASSPGRGYGGEKLFF. The CDR3 DNA reads as TGCGCCAGCAGCCCCGGCAGGGGGTATGGTGGTGAAAAACTGTTTTTT.

Only one count was recorded for this clone. Just one base apart from a much larger clone, this may be a read error. The J gene is TRBJ1-6, the V gene TRBV28; 7 bases line up with TRBD1. The CDR3 is 14 amino acids. Germline V gives CDR1 MDHEN, CDR2 SYDVKM. With V trimmed by 5 bases and J by 5 bases, 3 bases remained unmatched. The chain's CDR3 is CASSPGTDNSPLHF. The CDR3 region has the DNA TGTGCCAGCAGTCCCGGGACAGATAATTCACCCCTCCACTTT.

The V gene is TRBV6-5, the J gene TRBJ2-1; 11 bases align to TRBD1. The germline CDR1 and CDR2 sequences are MNHEY and SVGAGI. This CDR3 is built from 15 residues. V shed 6 bases and J 7 bases; nucleotides not matched to a gene: 8. In nucleotides, the CDR3 is TGTGCCAGCAGCAACCCGGGACAGGGGGGGAATGAGCAGTTCTTC. Protein sequence: CASSNPGQGGNEQFF.

This clone appeared a single time. CDR3 protein: CASSPGTGVGTEAFF. Written as DNA, the CDR3 is TGCGCCAGCAGTCCCGGGACAGGGGTGGGCACTGAAGCTTTCTTT. V is TRBV10-1 and J is TRBJ1-1; 10 bases match TRBD1. The junction had 7 bases not matched to a gene; V was cut back by 5 bases and J by 4 bases. This CDR3 is built from 15 residues. CDR1 and CDR2 from the germline V gene are WNHNN and SYGVQD (reference sequence).

The rearrangement links TRBV11-2 to TRBJ1-1, with D perhaps matching TRBD1 (5 bases). CDR1 is SGHAT, CDR2 FQNNGV, per germline. This CDR3 is 11 amino acids long. The CDR3 region is CGARVFTEAFF. CDR3 in DNA: TGTGGAGCCAGGGTGTTCACTGAAGCTTTCTTT.

The chain is built from TRBV29-1 and TRBJ1-2; D possibly corresponds to TRBD1 (6 bases). The CDR3 has 14 residues. The germline gives CDR1 SQVTM, CDR2 ANQGSEA. V was pared by 7 bases and J by 6 bases, with 21 bases between. CDR3 protein: CSAGRQARGDGYTF. The DNA of the CDR3 is TGCAGCGCGGGACGACAGGCCCGAGGCGATGGCTACACCTTC.

The chain uses TRBV27 and TRBJ1-1, with D unclear. Deletions cut 5 bases from V and 3 bases from J, with 13 bases between. Germline loops: CDR1 MNHEY, CDR2 SMNVEV (reference sequence). This CDR3 contains 14 residues. The CDR3 DNA reads TGTGCCAGCAGTCCCCTGGGAGGGTACACTGAAGCTTTCTTT. Its translation: CASSPLGGYTEAFF.

In DNA form, the CDR3 reads TGTGCCACCAGTAAGGGACTAGCGGGCAATGAGCAGTTCTTC. It encodes CATSKGLAGNEQFF. V gene TRBV24-1 combines with J gene TRBJ2-1, with 12 bases fitting TRBD2. The junction had 2 bases not matched to a gene; V was cut back by 6 bases and J by 6 bases. This CDR3 spans 14 amino acids. Germline values: CDR1 KGHDR, CDR2 SFDVKD.

V and J are TRBV29-1 and TRBJ1-6, with D maybe TRBD1 (5 bases). The V end lost 6 bases, the J end lost 1 base, and 10 bases lay between the germline ends. This CDR3 is built from 14 residues. Looked up from germline, CDR1 is SQVTM and CDR2 is ANQGSEA. The DNA for the CDR3 is TGCAGCGTAAGGGGAAGTTCCTATAATTCACCCCTCCACTTT. It yields the protein CSVRGSSYNSPLHF.

This chain links TRBV6-5 with TRBJ1-1; D not resolved. CDR3 length equals 13 residues. Per the germline V gene, CDR1 is MNHEY and CDR2 is SVGAGI. Trimming cost V 3 bases and J 2 bases, with 7 bases left between them. This CDR3 reads CASSYRPNTEAFF. CDR3 nucleotide sequence: TGTGCCAGCAGTTATCGTCCTAACACTGAAGCTTTCTTT.

The chain is built from TRBV5-1 and TRBJ2-3; 9 positions match TRBD1. Germline V gives CDR1 SGHRS, CDR2 YFSETQ. The CDR3 spans 16 residues. V was pared by 0 bases and J by 3 bases, with 5 bases of the junction left unmatched. The CDR3 DNA reads as TGCGCCAGCAGCTTGGCGGGACAGGGAGGGACAGATACGCAGTATTTT. This encodes CASSLAGQGGTDTQYF.

V is TRBV28 and J is TRBJ2-7; D remains unclear. V was clipped by 5 bases and J by 1 base, with 18 bases between them. The CDR3 has 16 residues. Germline CDR1 MDHEN, CDR2 SYDVKM. CDR3 coding DNA: TGTGCCAGCAGTGAGGTGTCGGCGCAAGATTCCTACGAGCAGTACTTC. Residues: CASSEVSAQDSYEQYF. The whole variable domain, filled in from reference TRBV28 and TRBJ2-7, reads DVKVTQSSRYLVKRTGEKVFLECVQDMDHENMFWYRQDPGLGLRLIYFSYDVKMKEKGDIPEGYSVSREKKERFSLILESASTNQTSMYLCASSEVSAQDSYEQYFGPGTRLTVT.

The V gene is TRBV5-4, the J gene TRBJ1-5; no clear D gene. The germline V gene has CDR1 SGHNT and CDR2 YYREEE (reference sequence). V lost 0 bases and J lost 0, with 7 bases in between. This CDR3 is 15 amino acids long. The CDR3 DNA is TGTGCCAGCAGCTTGGGGGGAGGTAGCAATCAGCCCCAGCATTTT. It translates to CASSLGGGSNQPQHF. Complete variable domain (other parts from reference TRBV5-4 and TRBJ1-5): ETGVTQSPTHLIKTRGQQVTLRCSSQSGHNTVSWYQQALGQGPQFIFQYYREEENGRGNFPPRFSGLQFPNYSSELNVNALELDDSALYLCASSLGGGSNQPQHFGDGTRLSIL.

DNA for the CDR3: TGTGCCAGCAGAGCCGGGACAGGGATCCGAGCTTTCTTT. This gives the protein CASRAGTGIRAFF. The chain combines TRBV19 with TRBJ1-1; 9 bases align to TRBD1. Germline V lookup: CDR1 LNHDA, CDR2 SQIVND (reference sequence). The CDR3 totals 13 residues. J lost 10 bases, V lost 9 bases, and 12 bases had no gene match.

The CDR3 coding sequence is TGTGCCAGCAGCTTAAGGTTACAGGGGGATTCACCCCTCCACTTT. It is translated as CASSLRLQGDSPLHF. The rearrangement joins TRBV7-9 to TRBJ1-6; TRBD1 agrees at 8 bases. The CDR3 contains 15 residues. Trimming took 2 bases from V and 8 from J; bases not matched to a gene: 5. The germline V gene has CDR1 SEHNR and CDR2 FQNEAQ (reference sequence). Combining the CDR3 with reference TRBV7-9 and TRBJ1-6 gives the whole variable domain DTGVSQNPRHKITKRGQNVTFRCDPISEHNRLYWYRQTLGQGPEFLTYFQNEAQLEKSRLLSDRFSAERPKGSFSTLEIQRTEQGDSAMYLCASSLRLQGDSPLHFGNGTRLTVT.

The CDR3 nucleotides are TGCGCCAGCAGCCAAGGACAGGCCTATGGCTACACCTTC. It yields the protein CASSQGQAYGYTF. The chain carries TRBV5-1 and TRBJ1-2, with TRBD1 matching 7 bases. Germline V gene lookup returns CDR1 SGHRS and CDR2 YFSETQ. V shed 4 bases, J shed 4 bases, and the junction held 4 bases outside the gene matches. The CDR3 is 13 residues long.

J is TRBJ2-4 and V is TRBV7-2; the D gene is possibly TRBD1 (6 bases). Germline CDR1 is SGHTA and CDR2 is FQGNSA. The CDR3 has 17 amino acids. Trimming shortened V by 0 bases and J by 3 bases, and 15 bases separated the two germline ends. The CDR3 spells CASSLAPGHNVKNIQYF. The CDR3 bases are TGTGCCAGCAGCTTAGCCCCGGGACACAACGTCAAAAACATTCAGTACTTC.

The chain couples TRBV6-6 to TRBJ1-1; tentatively, D is TRBD1 (5 bases). CDR3 length equals 13 residues. Germline CDR1 is MNHNY and CDR2 is SVGAGI (reference sequence). The V end was cut by 6 bases, the J end by 4 bases, with 12 bases between. The DNA for the CDR3 is TGTGCCAGCAGGCCCGGGGGGGGCACTGAAGCTTTCTTT. Encoded protein: CASRPGGGTEAFF.

The chain employs TRBV6-5 and TRBJ1-2; TRBD1 matches at 7 bases. Germline V lookup: CDR1 MNHEY, CDR2 SVGAGI. The V gene end was trimmed by 4 bases and the J gene end by 2 bases; junction bases not matched to a gene: 4. This CDR3 is built from 14 residues. The CDR3 DNA sequence: TGTGCCAGCAGTTCTCCGGGACAGAACTATGGCTACACCTTC. This codes for CASSSPGQNYGYTF.

The chain recombines TRBV7-8 with TRBJ1-1; maybe TRBD1 (5 bases). Trimming cost V 5 bases and J 4 bases, with 17 bases left between them. CDR1 SGHVS and CDR2 FQNEAQ come from the germline V gene. The CDR3 has 15 amino acids. The CDR3 spells CASSLGRGGSTEAFF. The CDR3 bases are TGTGCCAGCAGCCTAGGGCGGGGCGGCAGCACTGAAGCTTTCTTT.